Shown below are 17 T cell receptor beta chains from a single sample sequenced in a study of blood T cell repertoires in COVID-19. The repertoire was sequenced with immunoSEQ multiplex PCR; TCRdb's copy has only in-frame clones and lacks some. The sample yields around 69,000 clones, 89% seen once. The source material was peripheral blood. Receptors were obtained from a woman in her 50s with active COVID-19.

The chain has TRBV3-1 (or the pseudogene TRBV3-2) and TRBJ2-2; D may be TRBD2 (5 bases). The germline CDR1 and CDR2 sequences are LGHDT and YNNKEL (reference sequence). Trimming stripped 4 bases from V and 4 bases from J, with 10 bases between. This CDR3 region has 14 residues. The CDR3 reads CASSPPRGTGELFF. The CDR3 coding sequence is TGTGCCAGCAGCCCTCCCCGGGGCACCGGGGAGCTGTTTTTT.

The chain's CDR3 is CASSYGSSSAGEQYF. CDR3 DNA: TGTGCCAGCAGTTACGGTTCTAGCTCCGCCGGCGAGCAGTACTTC. The chain joins TRBV6-5 to TRBJ2-7, with a weak D call TRBD2 (5 bases). The CDR3 covers 15 residues. The germline V gene has CDR1 MNHEY and CDR2 SVGAGI. Trimming left V 2 bases short and J 6 bases short, with 17 bases between.

J is TRBJ1-2 and V is TRBV5-5; D may be TRBD1 (5 bases). The CDR3 loop spans 15 amino acids. Trimming took 0 bases from V and 4 from J, leaving 13 bases between them. Germline CDR1 and CDR2: SGHKS and YYEKEE (reference sequence). Here the CDR3 reads CASSLDSRVSYGYTF. CDR3 nucleotides: TGTGCCAGCAGCTTGGACTCCAGGGTGAGCTATGGCTACACCTTC.

This clone was seen a few times. The rearrangement uses TRBV24-1 and TRBJ2-1; 8 bases are a match to TRBD2. The V and J ends lost 2 bases and 5 bases, in that order; junction bases with no gene match: 7. The CDR3 sequence is 16 residues long. Germline V CDR1 and CDR2: KGHDR, SFDVKD. CDR3 DNA: TGTGCCACCAGTGATTCAGGTGGCGGGAGGAACAATGAGCAGTTCTTC. It specifies CATSDSGGGRNNEQFF.

The CDR3 DNA sequence: TGTGCCAGCAGTGCCTCGGGACTAGCGGGTATCCTCTACGAGCAGTACTTC. Protein product: CASSASGLAGILYEQYF. The J gene is TRBJ2-7, the V gene TRBV6-1, with TRBD2 identical over 12 bases. V shed 4 bases, J shed 3 bases, and the junction held 10 bases outside the gene matches. CDR1 and CDR2 from the germline V gene are MNHNS and SASEGT. The CDR3 runs 17 residues.

This clone was counted between two and nine times. The chain links TRBV5-1 to TRBJ2-7, with TRBD2 as a possible D gene (6 bases). V lost 4 bases and J lost 3, with 14 bases in between. Germline lookup yields CDR1 SGHRS and CDR2 YFSETQ. This CDR3 has 14 residues. CDR3 sequence reads: CASSLRGEVYEQYF. In DNA form, the CDR3 reads TGCGCCAGCAGCCTGCGCGGGGAAGTCTACGAGCAGTACTTC.

The rearrangement joins TRBV3-1 (or the pseudogene TRBV3-2) to TRBJ2-7; 7 bases match TRBD1. J was trimmed by 7 bases and V by 3 bases; bases with no gene match: 9. The germline gives CDR1 LGHDT, CDR2 YNNKEL (reference sequence). The CDR3 spans 14 residues. The CDR3 DNA reads as TGTGCCAGCAGCCACTCCAGGGGGAGAACAGAGCAGTACTTC. Its translation: CASSHSRGRTEQYF.

The chain carries TRBV9 and TRBJ1-5; maybe TRBD1 (5 bases). The CDR3 sequence is 15 residues long. Deletions cut 0 bases from V and 3 bases from J, with 10 bases between. Germline loops: CDR1 SGDLS, CDR2 YYNGEE. CDR3 protein: CASSVGQGNNQPQHF. The CDR3 region has the DNA TGTGCCAGCAGCGTAGGCCAGGGAAACAATCAGCCCCAGCATTTT.

The chain uses TRBV7-9 and TRBJ1-3; the D is unclear. The CDR3 has 14 residues. Germline V gives CDR1 SEHNR, CDR2 FQNEAQ (reference sequence). Trimming shortened V by 7 bases and J by 7 bases, and 17 bases separated the two germline ends. The CDR3 nucleotides read TGTGCCAGCAAATCGGGAGAAGTAGGGAACACCATATATTTT. It translates to CASKSGEVGNTIYF.

The V gene is TRBV4-2, the J gene TRBJ2-7; 7 bases are a match to TRBD2. The CDR3 sequence is 14 residues long. V dropped 2 bases and J dropped 5; count of bases not matched to a gene: 6. The germline V gene encodes CDR1 LGHNA and CDR2 YNFKEQ. The CDR3 reads CASSQRTSLNEQYF. The DNA for the CDR3 is TGTGCCAGCAGCCAACGGACTAGTTTAAACGAGCAGTACTTC.

The chain uses TRBV27 and TRBJ1-5; D not resolved. The V gene lost 3 bases and the J gene lost 4 bases, with 4 bases spanning the gap. Per germline, CDR1 MNHEY and CDR2 SMNVEV (reference sequence). The CDR3 runs to 12 residues. The CDR3 DNA reads as TGTGCCAGCAGTTTCTTAAATCAGCCCCAGCATTTT. Its protein product is CASSFLNQPQHF.

This clone appeared once. The J gene is TRBJ1-5, the V gene TRBV2; TRBD1 agrees at 8 bases. In germline, CDR1 is SNHLY, CDR2 FYNNEI. This CDR3 spans 20 amino acids. V was clipped by 6 bases and J by 2 bases; unmatched bases: 21. CDR3 sequence: CASSGSHLDRDRRGNQPQHF. Here the CDR3 DNA reads TGTGCCAGCAGCGGTTCACACTTGGACAGGGACAGACGGGGCAATCAGCCCCAGCATTTT.

V usage is TRBV27 and J usage is TRBJ2-2; D remains unclear. Trimming pared 6 bases from V and 9 bases from J, leaving 17 bases between. Per germline, CDR1 MNHEY and CDR2 SMNVEV (reference sequence). The CDR3 has 14 amino acids. CDR3 sequence reads: CASSPMGPLRELFF. The CDR3 region has the DNA TGTGCCAGCAGCCCGATGGGCCCGCTGAGGGAGCTGTTTTTT.

V and J are TRBV13 and TRBJ2-1; 14 nucleotides align to TRBD2. The V gene's germline CDR1 is PRHDT and CDR2 FYEKMQ (reference sequence). Trimming took 5 bases from V and 7 from J; bases not matched to a gene: 16. The CDR3 contains 19 residues. The CDR3 nucleotides read TGTGCCAGCAGCCTACGGACTAGCGGGAGGCGATGGGGTGGGAATGAGCAGTTCTTC. Amino acid sequence: CASSLRTSGRRWGGNEQFF. The full variable domain, completed using reference TRBV13 and TRBJ2-1, is AAGVIQSPRHLIKEKRETATLKCYPIPRHDTVYWYQQGPGQDPQFLISFYEKMQSDKGSIPDRFSAQQFSDYHSELNMSSLELGDSALYFCASSLRTSGRRWGGNEQFFGPGTRLTVL.

The chain uses TRBV10-1 and TRBJ1-1; D unclear. The CDR3 spans 14 residues. The V end was cut by 2 bases, the J end by 0 bases, with 7 bases between. The germline gives CDR1 WNHNN, CDR2 SYGVQD (reference sequence). CDR3 sequence reads: CASSELGVNTEAFF. The CDR3 DNA reads TGCGCCAGCAGTGAGCTGGGAGTGAACACTGAAGCTTTCTTT.

This clone was picked up one time. The rearrangement uses TRBV11-2 and TRBJ2-1, with TRBD2 identical over 8 bases. CDR1 and CDR2 from the germline V gene are SGHAT and FQNNGV. The CDR3 has 12 amino acids. Trimming took 5 bases from V and 13 from J; bases not matched to a gene: 7. This chain's CDR3 is CASSPGLAEQFF. The CDR3 nucleotides are TGTGCCAGCAGCCCCGGACTAGCAGAACAGTTCTTC.

The chain uses TRBV24-1 and TRBJ2-1; 13 bases align to TRBD2. Germline CDR1 reads KGHDR; CDR2 reads SFDVKD. The V gene end was trimmed by 4 bases and the J gene end by 0 bases; junction bases not matched to a gene: 11. The CDR3 is 20 residues long. The CDR3 bases are TGTGCCACCAGTGACCCCGGGACTAGCGGGGTAATAAGCTCCTACAATGAGCAGTTCTTC. Its protein product is CATSDPGTSGVISSYNEQFF.